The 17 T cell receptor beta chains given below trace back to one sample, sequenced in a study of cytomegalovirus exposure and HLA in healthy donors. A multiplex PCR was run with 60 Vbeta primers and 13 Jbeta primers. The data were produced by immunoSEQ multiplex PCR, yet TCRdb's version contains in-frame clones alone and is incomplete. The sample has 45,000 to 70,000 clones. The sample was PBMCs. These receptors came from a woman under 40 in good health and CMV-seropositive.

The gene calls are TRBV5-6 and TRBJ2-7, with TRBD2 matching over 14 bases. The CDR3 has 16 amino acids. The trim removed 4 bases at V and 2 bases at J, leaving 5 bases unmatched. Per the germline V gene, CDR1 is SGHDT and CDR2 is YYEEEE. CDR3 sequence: CASSPGLAGVAYEQYF. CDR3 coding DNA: TGTGCCAGCAGCCCGGGACTAGCGGGAGTGGCCTACGAGCAGTACTTC.

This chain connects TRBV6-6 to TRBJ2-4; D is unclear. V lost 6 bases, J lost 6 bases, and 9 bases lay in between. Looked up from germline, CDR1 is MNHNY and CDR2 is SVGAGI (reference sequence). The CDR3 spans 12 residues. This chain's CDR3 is CASSPPGNIQYF. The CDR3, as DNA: TGTGCCAGCAGCCCTCCGGGAAACATTCAGTACTTC.

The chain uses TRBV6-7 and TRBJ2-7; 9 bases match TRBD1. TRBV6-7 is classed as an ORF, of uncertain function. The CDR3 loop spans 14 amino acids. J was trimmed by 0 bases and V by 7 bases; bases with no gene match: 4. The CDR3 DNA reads TGTGCCAGCAAAAGGACAGGGGCCTCCTACGAGCAGTACTTC. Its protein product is CASKRTGASYEQYF.

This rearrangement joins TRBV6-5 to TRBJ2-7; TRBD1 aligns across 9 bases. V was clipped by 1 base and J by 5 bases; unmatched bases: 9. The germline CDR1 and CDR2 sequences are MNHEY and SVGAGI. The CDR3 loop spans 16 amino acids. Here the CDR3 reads CASSYFSGQGNHEQYF. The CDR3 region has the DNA TGTGCCAGCAGTTACTTTTCCGGACAGGGGAACCACGAGCAGTACTTC.

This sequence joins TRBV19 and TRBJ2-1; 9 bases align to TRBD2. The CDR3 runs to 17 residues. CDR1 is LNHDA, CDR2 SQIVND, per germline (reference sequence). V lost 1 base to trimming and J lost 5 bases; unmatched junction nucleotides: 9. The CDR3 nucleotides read TGTGCCAGTAGTATAGCTCCCCTAGCGGGGAGGGACAATGAGCAGTTCTTC. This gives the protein CASSIAPLAGRDNEQFF. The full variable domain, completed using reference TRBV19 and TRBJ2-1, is DGGITQSPKYLFRKEGQNVTLSCEQNLNHDAMYWYRQDPGQGLRLIYYSQIVNDFQKGDIAEGYSVSREKKESFPLTVTSAQKNPTAFYLCASSIAPLAGRDNEQFFGPGTRLTVL.

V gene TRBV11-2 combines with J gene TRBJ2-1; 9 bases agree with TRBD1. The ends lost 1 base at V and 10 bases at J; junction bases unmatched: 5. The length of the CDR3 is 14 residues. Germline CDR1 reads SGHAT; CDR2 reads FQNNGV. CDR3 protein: CASSLGDRAGEQFF. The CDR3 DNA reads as TGTGCCAGCAGCTTAGGGGACAGGGCTGGGGAGCAGTTCTTC. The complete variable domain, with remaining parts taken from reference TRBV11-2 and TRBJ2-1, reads EAGVAQSPRYKIIEKRQSVAFWCNPISGHATLYWYQQILGQGPKLLIQFQNNGVVDDSQLPKDRFSAERLKGVDSTLKIQPAKLEDSAVYLCASSLGDRAGEQFFGPGTRLTVL.

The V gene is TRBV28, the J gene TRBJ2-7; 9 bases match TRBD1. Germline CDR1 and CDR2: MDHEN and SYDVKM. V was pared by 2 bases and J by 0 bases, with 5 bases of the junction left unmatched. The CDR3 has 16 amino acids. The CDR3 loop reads CASSLTGQGFSYEQYF. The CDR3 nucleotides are TGTGCCAGCAGTTTAACGGGACAGGGATTCTCCTACGAGCAGTACTTC.

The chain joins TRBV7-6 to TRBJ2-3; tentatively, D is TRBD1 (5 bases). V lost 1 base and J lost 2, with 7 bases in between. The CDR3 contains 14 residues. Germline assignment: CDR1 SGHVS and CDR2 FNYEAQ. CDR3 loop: CASSLGQNTDTQYF. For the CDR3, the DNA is TGTGCCAGCAGCTTAGGACAGAACACAGATACGCAGTATTTT.

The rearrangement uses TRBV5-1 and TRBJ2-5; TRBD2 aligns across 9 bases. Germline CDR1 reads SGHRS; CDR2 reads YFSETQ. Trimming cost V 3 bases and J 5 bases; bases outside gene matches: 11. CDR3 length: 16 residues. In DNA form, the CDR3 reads TGCGCCAGCAGCTGGACCGCGGGGCGGGGGGGCGAGACCCAGTACTTC. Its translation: CASSWTAGRGGETQYF.

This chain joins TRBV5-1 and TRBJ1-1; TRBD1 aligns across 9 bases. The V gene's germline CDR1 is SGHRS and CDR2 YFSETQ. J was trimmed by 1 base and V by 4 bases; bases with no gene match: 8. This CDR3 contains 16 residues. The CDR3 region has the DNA TGCGCCAGCAGCCTAGGGGACAGGGCTCGGAACACTGAAGCTTTCTTT. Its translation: CASSLGDRARNTEAFF.

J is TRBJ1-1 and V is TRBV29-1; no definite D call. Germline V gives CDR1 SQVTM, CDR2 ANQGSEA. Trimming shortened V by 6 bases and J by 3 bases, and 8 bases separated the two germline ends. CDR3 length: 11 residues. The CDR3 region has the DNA TGCAGCGTATCCCCCGACACTGAAGCTTTCTTT. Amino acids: CSVSPDTEAFF.

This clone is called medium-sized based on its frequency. This CDR3 reads CASSSLAGRNEQFF. The DNA for the CDR3 is TGTGCCAGCAGCTCGCTAGCGGGACGGAATGAGCAGTTCTTC. The chain is built from TRBV7-9 and TRBJ2-1, with 9 bases that match TRBD2. The length of the CDR3 is 14 residues. The V gene's germline CDR1 is SEHNR and CDR2 FQNEAQ (reference sequence). Germline trimming cut 4 bases from V and 7 bases from J; bases unmatched to any gene: 5.

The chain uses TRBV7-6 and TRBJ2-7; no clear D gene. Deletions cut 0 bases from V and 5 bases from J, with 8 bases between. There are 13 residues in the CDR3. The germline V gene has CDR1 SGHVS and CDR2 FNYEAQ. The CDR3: CASSLAPGDEQYF. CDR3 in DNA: TGTGCCAGCAGCTTAGCGCCAGGCGACGAGCAGTACTTC.

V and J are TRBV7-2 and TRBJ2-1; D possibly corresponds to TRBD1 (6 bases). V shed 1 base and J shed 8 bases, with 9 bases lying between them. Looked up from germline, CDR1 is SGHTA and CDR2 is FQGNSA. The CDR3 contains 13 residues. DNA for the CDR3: TGTGCCAGCAGCTTAGTCAGGGGTTATGAGCAGTTCTTC. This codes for CASSLVRGYEQFF.

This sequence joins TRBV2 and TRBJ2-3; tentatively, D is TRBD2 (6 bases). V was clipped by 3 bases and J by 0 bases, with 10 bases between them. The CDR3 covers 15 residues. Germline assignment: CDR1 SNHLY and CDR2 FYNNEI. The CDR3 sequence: CASSEQRASTDTQYF. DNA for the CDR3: TGTGCCAGCAGTGAGCAGCGGGCTAGCACAGATACGCAGTATTTT.

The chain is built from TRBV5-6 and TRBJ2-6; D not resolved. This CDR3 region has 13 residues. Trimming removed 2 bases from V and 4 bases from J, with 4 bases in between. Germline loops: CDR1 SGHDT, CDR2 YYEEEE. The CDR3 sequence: CASSFRGANVLTF. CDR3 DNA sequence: TGTGCCAGCAGCTTCAGGGGGGCCAACGTCCTGACTTTC.

The CDR3 reads CASGRGLAGMGEQYF. The CDR3 region has the DNA TGTGCCAGCGGCCGGGGACTAGCGGGAATGGGTGAGCAGTACTTC. This chain joins TRBV6-5 and TRBJ2-7; TRBD2 agrees at 13 bases. In germline, CDR1 is MNHEY, CDR2 SVGAGI. The CDR3 totals 15 residues. J was trimmed by 7 bases and V by 8 bases; bases with no gene match: 11.